These T cell receptor beta chains were read from a single sample in a study of OX40 agonist ivuxolimab in advanced cancers. Produced via immunoSEQ multiplex PCR; TCRdb's table is partial and in-frame only. The repertoire holds 36,000 or so clones, with around 77% as singletons. The sequences come from CD4+ or CD8+ T cells sorted from blood, collected in a trial of the OX40 agonist ivuxolimab. The origin of the receptors is an adult with an advanced solid tumor such as melanoma, head and neck, liver or kidney cancer. Each CDR3 is given with its conserved first and last residue. D genes are given only for firm matches. The size entry is marked missing in some rows and otherwise reads once, few, many or a size class.

.	TRBV7-8	.	TRBJ2-5	TGTGCCAGCAGATCGGACTATCGGGAGACCCAGTACTTC	CASRSDYRETQYF
.	TRBV11-2	.	TRBJ1-1	TGTGCCAGCAGCTTTAACACCGGAGCTTTCTTT	CASSFNTGAFF
once	TRBV13	.	TRBJ2-1	TGTGCCAGCAGCTTAGGCCCTCCGCTAGACTTCGCCTACAATGAGCAGTTCTTC	CASSLGPPLDFAYNEQFF
.	TRBV13	.	TRBJ2-3	TGTGCCAGCAGCTTAGAACAGGGCTTAGAAGATACGCAGTATTTT	CASSLEQGLEDTQYF
.	TRBV9	.	TRBJ1-5	TGTGCCAGCAGCGTAGGTGGCACCAATCAGCCCCAGCATTTT	CASSVGGTNQPQHF
.	TRBV29-1	TRBD2	TRBJ2-7	TGCAGCGTTGAGACGTTCGGGACTAGTGTCGAGCAGTACTTC	CSVETFGTSVEQYF
.	TRBV11-2	TRBD2	TRBJ2-3	TGTGCCAGCAGCTTCGCACTAGCGGTCACAGATACGCAGTATTTT	CASSFALAVTDTQYF
.	TRBV27	TRBD1	TRBJ2-1	TGTGCCAGCAGCCCCGGGACAGGACCCTACAATGAGCAGTTCTTC	CASSPGTGPYNEQFF
.	TRBV21-1	.	TRBJ2-7	TGTGCCAGCAGCGAGAGCCCCGACAGGATGGCCTACGAGCAGTACTTC	CASSESPDRMAYEQYF
.	TRBV14	TRBD1	TRBJ2-3	TGTGCTAGCAGCCTACAGGGGACAGATACGCAGTATTTT	CASSLQGTDTQYF
.	TRBV11-2	.	TRBJ2-7	TGTGCCAGCAGACCTGGAGGCGCTTACGAGCAGTACTTC	CASRPGGAYEQYF
.	TRBV4-3	.	TRBJ1-4	TGCGCCAGCAGCCAAGATGAGGGGGTCGCAACTAATGAAAAACTGTTTTTT	CASSQDEGVATNEKLFF
many	TRBV19	TRBD2	TRBJ2-2	TGTGCCACAGGCGGAGTGGGCGGGAGAGACACCGGGGAGCTGTTTTTT	CATGGVGGRDTGELFF
.	TRBV9	TRBD2	TRBJ2-1	TGTGCCAGCAGCCCTAGCGGGGCGTACAATGAGCAGTTCTTC	CASSPSGAYNEQFF
.	TRBV5-5	TRBD1	TRBJ2-7	TGTGCCAGCAGCTACACACCCGACAGGGCAGACGAGCAGTACTTC	CASSYTPDRADEQYF
medium-sized	TRBV30	.	TRBJ2-2	TGTGCCTGGAGTGGGACAGCGAACACCGGGGAGCTGTTTTTT	CAWSGTANTGELFF
.	TRBV5-4	.	TRBJ1-4	TGTGCCAGCAGCTTGTACCCGCGTGGTGAAAAACTGTTTTTT	CASSLYPRGEKLFF
.	TRBV12-1	.	TRBJ1-1	TGTGCCAGCAGCCCCAAGGGGGACAGGGGTGGAATGAACACTGAAGCTTTCTTT	CASSPKGDRGGMNTEAFF
once	TRBV29-1	.	TRBJ1-1	TGCAGCGACCTCAGGGATGCTGAAGCTTTCTTT	CSDLRDAEAFF
once	TRBV11-2	TRBD1	TRBJ2-7	TGTGCCAGCAGCCACCGGGACAGAAACTACGAGCAGTACTTC	CASSHRDRNYEQYF
.	TRBV27	TRBD2	TRBJ2-7	TGTGCCAGCAGTCGTGAAGGACTAGTATGCGAGCAGTACTTC	CASSREGLVCEQYF
.	TRBV5-8	.	TRBJ2-2	TGTGCCAGCAGCTTGGCTTGGGGGAACACCGGGGAGCTGTTTTTT	CASSLAWGNTGELFF
.	TRBV28	.	TRBJ1-5	TGTGCCAGCAGTGACCTAGCGGTTAGCAATCAGCCCCAGCATTTT	CASSDLAVSNQPQHF
once	TRBV5-6	TRBD2	TRBJ2-7	TGTGCCAGCAGCCCTGGCTTGGGGGGGTTCGCCGAGCAGTACTTC	CASSPGLGGFAEQYF
.	TRBV5-5	.	TRBJ2-2	TGTGCCAGCAGCTTAGAGGACGTTAACACCGGGGAGCTGTTTTTT	CASSLEDVNTGELFF
few	TRBV30	.	TRBJ2-1	TGTGCCTGGAGTCCTGGTCAGGTTAGTGAGCAGTTCTTC	CAWSPGQVSEQFF
.	TRBV27	.	TRBJ1-1	TGTGCCAGCAGTTTAGGCGGAGAAGCTTTCTTT	CASSLGGEAFF
few	TRBV5-5	TRBD1	TRBJ1-3	TGTGCCAGCAGCTTGGAACACCGGGACAGTTTCGCTGGAAACACCATATATTTT	CASSLEHRDSFAGNTIYF
few	TRBV10-3	TRBD2	TRBJ2-1	TGTGCCATCAGTGAGGCACTAGCGGGAGATATCAATGAGCAGTTCTTC	CAISEALAGDINEQFF
.	TRBV28	.	TRBJ2-5	TGTGCCAGCAGTTTTCTGGGGGAGGAGACCCAGTACTTC	CASSFLGEETQYF